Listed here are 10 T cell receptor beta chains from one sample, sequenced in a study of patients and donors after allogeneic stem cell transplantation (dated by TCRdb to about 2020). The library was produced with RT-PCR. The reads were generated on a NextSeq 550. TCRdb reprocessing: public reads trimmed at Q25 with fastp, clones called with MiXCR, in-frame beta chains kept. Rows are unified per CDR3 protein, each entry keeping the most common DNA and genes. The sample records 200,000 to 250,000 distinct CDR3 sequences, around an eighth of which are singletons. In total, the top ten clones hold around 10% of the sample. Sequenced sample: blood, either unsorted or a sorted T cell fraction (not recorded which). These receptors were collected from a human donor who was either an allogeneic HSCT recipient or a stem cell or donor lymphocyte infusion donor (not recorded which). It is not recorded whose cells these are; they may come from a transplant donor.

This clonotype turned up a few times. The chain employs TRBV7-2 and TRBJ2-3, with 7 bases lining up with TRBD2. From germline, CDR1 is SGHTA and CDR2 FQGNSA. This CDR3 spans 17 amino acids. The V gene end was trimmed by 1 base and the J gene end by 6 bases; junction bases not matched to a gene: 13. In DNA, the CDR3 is TGTGCCAGCAGCTTAGGCCCCGAGCGGGGACCTTGGGATACGCAGTATTTT. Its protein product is CASSLGPERGPWDTQYF.

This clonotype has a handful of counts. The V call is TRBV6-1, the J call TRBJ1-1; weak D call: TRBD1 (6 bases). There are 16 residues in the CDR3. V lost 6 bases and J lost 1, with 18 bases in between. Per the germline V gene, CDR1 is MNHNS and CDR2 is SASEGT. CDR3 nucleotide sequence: TGTGCCAGCAGACGGGGGCTCTCAACGGGGAACACTGAAGCTTTCTTT. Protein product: CASRRGLSTGNTEAFF.

The CDR3 loop reads CASSIGPGTSVQETQYF. The CDR3 nucleotides read TGTGCCAGTAGTATAGGGCCCGGGACTAGCGTACAAGAGACCCAGTACTTC. This chain uses TRBV19 with TRBJ2-5, with TRBD2 matching 10 bases. Trimming cost V 1 base and J 2 bases; bases outside gene matches: 7. CDR3 length: 17 amino acids. CDR1 LNHDA and CDR2 SQIVND come from the germline V gene (reference sequence).

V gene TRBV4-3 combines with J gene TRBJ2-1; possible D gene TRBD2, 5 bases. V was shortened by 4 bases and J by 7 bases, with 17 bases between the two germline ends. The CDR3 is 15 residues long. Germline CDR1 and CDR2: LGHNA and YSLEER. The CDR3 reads CASSRQDRGFNEQFF. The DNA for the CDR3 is TGCGCCAGCAGCCGTCAAGATAGAGGGTTTAATGAGCAGTTCTTC.

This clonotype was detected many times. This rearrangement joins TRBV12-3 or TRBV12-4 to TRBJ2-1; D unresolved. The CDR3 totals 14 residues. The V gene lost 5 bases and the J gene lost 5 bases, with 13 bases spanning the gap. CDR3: CASSLLSSDNEQFF. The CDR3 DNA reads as TGTGCCAGCAGTCTCCTTAGCTCTGACAATGAGCAGTTCTTC.

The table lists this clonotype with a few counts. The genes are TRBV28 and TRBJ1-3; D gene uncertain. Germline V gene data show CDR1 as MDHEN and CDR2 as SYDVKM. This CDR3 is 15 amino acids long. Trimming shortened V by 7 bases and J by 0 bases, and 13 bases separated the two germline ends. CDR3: CASTSGGNSGNTIYF. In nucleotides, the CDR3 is TGTGCCAGCACCAGCGGCGGGAACTCTGGAAACACCATATATTTT.

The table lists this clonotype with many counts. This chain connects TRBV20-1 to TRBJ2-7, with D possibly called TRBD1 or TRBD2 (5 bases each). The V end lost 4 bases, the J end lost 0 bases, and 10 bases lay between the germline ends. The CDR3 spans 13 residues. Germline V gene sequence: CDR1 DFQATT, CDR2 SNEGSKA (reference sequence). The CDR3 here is CSAMPGTSYEQYF. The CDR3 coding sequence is TGCAGTGCTATGCCGGGGACCTCCTACGAGCAGTACTTC.

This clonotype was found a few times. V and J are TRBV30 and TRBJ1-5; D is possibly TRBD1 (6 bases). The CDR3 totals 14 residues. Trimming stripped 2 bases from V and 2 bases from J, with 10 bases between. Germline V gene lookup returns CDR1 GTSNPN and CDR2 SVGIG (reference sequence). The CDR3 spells CAWSPGDGNQPQHF. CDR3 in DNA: TGTGCCTGGAGTCCAGGGGACGGCAATCAGCCCCAGCATTTT.

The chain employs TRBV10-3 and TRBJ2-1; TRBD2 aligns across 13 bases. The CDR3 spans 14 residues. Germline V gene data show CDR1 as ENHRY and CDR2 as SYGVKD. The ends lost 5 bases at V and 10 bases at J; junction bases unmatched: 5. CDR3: CAISRLAGGWEQFF. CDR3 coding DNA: TGTGCCATCAGTAGACTAGCGGGAGGTTGGGAGCAGTTCTTC.

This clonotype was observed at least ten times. The CDR3 spells CASSLAAGKGTDTQYF. The CDR3 DNA follows: TGTGCCAGCAGCTTGGCCGCCGGGAAGGGCACAGATACGCAGTATTTT. V and J are TRBV5-6 and TRBJ2-3; maybe TRBD2 (5 bases). The CDR3 contains 16 residues. Per germline, CDR1 SGHDT and CDR2 YYEEEE. V dropped 0 bases and J dropped 1 base, with 12 bases sitting between them.